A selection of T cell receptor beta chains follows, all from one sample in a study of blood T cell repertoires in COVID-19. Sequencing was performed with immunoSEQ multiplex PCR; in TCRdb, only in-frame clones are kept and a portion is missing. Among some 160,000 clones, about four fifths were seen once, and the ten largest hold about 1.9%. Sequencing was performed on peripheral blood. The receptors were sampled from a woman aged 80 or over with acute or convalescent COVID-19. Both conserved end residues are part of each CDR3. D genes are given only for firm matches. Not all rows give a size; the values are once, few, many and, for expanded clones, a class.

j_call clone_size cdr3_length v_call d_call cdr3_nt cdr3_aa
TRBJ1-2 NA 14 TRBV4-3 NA TGCGCCAGCAGCCAAGACAGGGTTAACTATGGCTACACCTTC CASSQDRVNYGYTF
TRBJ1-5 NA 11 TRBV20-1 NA TGCAGTGCTATATCCGATCAGCCCCAGCATTTT CSAISDQPQHF
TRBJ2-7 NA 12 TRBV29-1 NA TGCAGCGTCCGCCTAACAGGCTACGAGCAGTACTTC CSVRLTGYEQYF
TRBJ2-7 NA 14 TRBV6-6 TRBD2 TGTGCCAGCAGGCCACTAGCGGGGCCATACGAGCAGTACTTC CASRPLAGPYEQYF
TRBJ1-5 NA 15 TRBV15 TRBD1 TGTGCCACCAGCAGAGCTGGGACAGATTTTCAGCCCCAGCATTTT CATSRAGTDFQPQHF
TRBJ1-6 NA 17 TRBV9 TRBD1 TGTGCCAGCAGCGCCACAGGGGGCGCTTTTAGGAATTCACCCCTCCACTTT CASSATGGAFRNSPLHF
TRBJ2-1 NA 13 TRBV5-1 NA TGCGCCAGCTCGCAGAACTCCTACAATGAGCAGTTCTTC CASSQNSYNEQFF
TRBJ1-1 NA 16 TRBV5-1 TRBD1 TGCGCCAGCAGCCCAGGACAGGTAGGGGGTGTCACTGAAGCTTTCTTT CASSPGQVGGVTEAFF
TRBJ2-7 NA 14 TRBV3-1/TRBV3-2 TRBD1 TGTGCCAGCAGCCCAGGACAGGGTGTCCACGAGCAGTACTTC CASSPGQGVHEQYF
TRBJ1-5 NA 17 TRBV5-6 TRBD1 TGTGCCAGCAGCTTCCGGGGCGGGGGACAGGGCGGTAAGCCCCAGCATTTT CASSFRGGGQGGKPQHF
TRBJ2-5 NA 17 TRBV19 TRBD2 TGTGCCAGTAGTATCGGTAGCGGGGTAGGGCTCCAAGAGACCCAGTACTTC CASSIGSGVGLQETQYF
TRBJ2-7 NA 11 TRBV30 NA TGTGCCTGGAGTGCGGGTGCACAGCAGTACTTC CAWSAGAQQYF
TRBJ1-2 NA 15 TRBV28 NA TGTGCCAGCACCTTGCGGAGCGGGGTCTTCTATGGCTACACCTTC CASTLRSGVFYGYTF
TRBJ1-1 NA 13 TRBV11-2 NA TGTGCCAGCAGCTTAGGAGGGAACACTGAAGCTTTCTTT CASSLGGNTEAFF
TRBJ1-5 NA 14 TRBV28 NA TGTGCCAGCAGTTTCGCCCGGGTTGATCAGCCCCAGCATTTT CASSFARVDQPQHF
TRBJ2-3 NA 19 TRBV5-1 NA TGCGCCAGCAGCTTCTCGGGAGTATTTAGAAAAACTAGCACAGATACGCAGTATTTT CASSFSGVFRKTSTDTQYF
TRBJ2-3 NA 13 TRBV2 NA TGTGCCAGCGGGGACCGACTAGTTGATACGCAGTATTTT CASGDRLVDTQYF
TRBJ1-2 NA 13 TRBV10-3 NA TGTGCCATCAACGAGGGGAGGACGTATGGCTACACCTTC CAINEGRTYGYTF
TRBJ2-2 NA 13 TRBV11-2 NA TGTGCCAGCAGCGCGCTAGGTCCCGGGGAGCTGTTTTTT CASSALGPGELFF
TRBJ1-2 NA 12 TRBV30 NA TGTGCCTGGAGTACCACTTATTATGGCTACACCTTC CAWSTTYYGYTF
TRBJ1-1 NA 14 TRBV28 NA TGTGCCAGCAGCGCCAGGGTTAGGAACACTGAAGCTTTCTTT CASSARVRNTEAFF
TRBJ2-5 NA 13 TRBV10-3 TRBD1 TGTGCCACCTCGATAACAGGGGAAGAGACCCAGTACTTC CATSITGEETQYF
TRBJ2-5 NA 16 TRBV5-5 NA TGTGCCAGCAGCTTGGCCGTGACAGGTTTGGGGGAGACCCAGTACTTC CASSLAVTGLGETQYF
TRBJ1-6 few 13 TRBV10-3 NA TGTGCCACTGCTGGGCCGGGGGAATCACCCCTCCACTTT CATAGPGESPLHF
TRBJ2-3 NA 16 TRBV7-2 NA TGTGCCAGCAGCTTATCGGGGTCAAGGGTCACAGATACGCAGTATTTT CASSLSGSRVTDTQYF
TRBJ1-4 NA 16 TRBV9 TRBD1 TGTGCCAGCAGCGTGGCCGGGACAGCAACTAATGAAAAACTGTTTTTT CASSVAGTATNEKLFF
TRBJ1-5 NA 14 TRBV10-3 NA TGTGCCATCAGTACGGCGGAGAGCAATCAGCCCCAGCATTTT CAISTAESNQPQHF
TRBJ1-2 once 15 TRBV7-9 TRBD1 TGTGCCAGCAGCTTAGACGGACAGGGAAACTATGGCTACACCTTC CASSLDGQGNYGYTF
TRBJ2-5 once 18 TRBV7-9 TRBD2 TGTGCCAGCAGCGAACCATCGAAACTAGCGGGAGTGGAAGAGACCCAGTACTTC CASSEPSKLAGVEETQYF
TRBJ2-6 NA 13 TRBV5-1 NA TGCGCCAGCAGCACTTCTGGGGCCAACGTCCTGACTTTC CASSTSGANVLTF
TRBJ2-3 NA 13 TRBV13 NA TGTGCCAGCAGCTTAACAGGCGCAGATACGCAGTATTTT CASSLTGADTQYF
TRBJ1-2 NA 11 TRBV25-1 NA TGTGCCAGCAGTGCCCTCGCGGGCTACACCTTC CASSALAGYTF
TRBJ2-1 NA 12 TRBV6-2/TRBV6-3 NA TGTGCCAGCAGCTCCAAGCTCAATGAGCAGTTCTTC CASSSKLNEQFF
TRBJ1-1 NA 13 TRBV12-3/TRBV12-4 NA TGTGCCAGCAGTCGGGATTCGAACACTGAAGCTTTCTTT CASSRDSNTEAFF
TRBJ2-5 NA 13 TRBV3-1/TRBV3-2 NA TGTGCCAGCAGCCATAATTACCAAGAGACCCAGTACTTC CASSHNYQETQYF
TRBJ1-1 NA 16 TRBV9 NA TGTGCCAGCAGCGCACAGACTCACGGGGGGAACACTGAAGCTTTCTTT CASSAQTHGGNTEAFF
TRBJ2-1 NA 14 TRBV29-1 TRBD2 TGCAGCGTTGCCCGACTAGCGGGAGGCAATGAGCAGTTCTTC CSVARLAGGNEQFF
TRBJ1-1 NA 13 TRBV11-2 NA TGTGCCAGCAGCTTGGGGGGGCCTACTGAAGCTTTCTTT CASSLGGPTEAFF